This T cell receptor beta chain appears in the sequencing data of a study of cytomegalovirus exposure and HLA in healthy donors (TCRdb year 2017). Turning to the overall study: An earlier analysis of about 530 of the donors reported 276 Gb of sequence data and around 110 million unique TCR beta sequences obtained from about 179 million T cells. An early release that covered about 600 HLA-typed donors contained approximately 300 gigabases of sequencing data and tens of millions of unique TCR sequences. The genetic ancestry cluster associated with self-reported Caucasian donors included approximately 85% of the approximately 430 genotyped donors. The study was designed to test whether signatures of past pathogen exposure could be identified by cataloging public T cell receptors. The study used immunosequencing to profile the T cell repertoires of under 700 subjects and linked those repertoires to cytomegalovirus serostatus. Along with the approximately 650-subject first cohort, a separate validation cohort of roughly 110 different subjects was used. To predict cytomegalovirus infection status, the study brought together high-throughput TCR immunosequencing, statistical association of individual TCRs with disease status, and machine learning. To study patterns of TCR occurrence, a later analysis re-analyzed previously published TCR beta repertoires from 550 to 800 donors and added high-resolution HLA genotyping. In the later analysis, no new phenotypic data were used to find candidate immune exposures; instead, reliance was placed on TCR beta sequences and their occurrence across donors. In an earlier analysis of more than 550 of the donors, high-throughput TCR beta sequencing was used to judge whether each TCR beta V gene segment behaved as functional or pseudogenic. Donor age, sex, ethnicity and CMV serostatus were compiled alongside the repertoire data. A later genetic analysis took genome-wide SNP genotypes for 398 of the 666 donors and used that subset as a discovery cohort. Every repertoire in the discovery cohort had been generated on one and the same sequencing platform. HLA typing covered class I and class II loci at four-digit resolution. The number of donors typed differed by locus, with roughly 620-640 for A, B, C, DRB1 and DQB1, around 500 for DQA1, over 600 for DPA1, and about 450 for DPB1. Roughly five DR-DQ haplotypes were treated as single units for association and clustering because of strong linkage in the cohort. Among a few hundred genotyped donors of the cohort, an average of about 240,000 unique TCR beta nucleotide sequences were sequenced per donor, around 20% of them non-productive.

Libraries came from the immunoSEQ multiplex PCR assay. The multiplex PCR relied on a mix of 60 forward primers for TCR Vbeta segments and 13 reverse primers for TCR Jbeta segments. Amplification of the CDR3 region of rearranged TCR beta genes was performed with a multiplex PCR assay on genomic DNA. The amplified TCR beta libraries were sequenced on the Illumina HiSeq System as 87-base-pair reads. Under the source paper's analysis protocol: Across the 500 to 750 repertoires, a later analysis counted about 81 million unique TCR beta chains, approximately 10 million of which were shared by at least two donors. To remove PCR and sequencing errors, raw reads were error-corrected and collapsed into unique sequences using a nearest-neighbor algorithm that merged closely related sequences. V, D and J gene segments were assigned by aligning CDR3 sequences to IMGT reference sequences. For a sequence to be retained, a match of at least six nucleotides was required to both a V gene segment and a J gene segment. A rearrangement was called productive if the CDR3 had no stop codons and remained in frame with V and J, and every other rearrangement was called non-productive. CDR3 was defined according to IMGT convention as the region running from the second conserved V-encoded cysteine to the conserved J-encoded phenylalanine. The earlier analysis of 500 to 750 of the donors excluded any sequence lacking an unambiguous match to a single V gene segment. An earlier analysis of fewer than 650 of the donors classified V segments as functional when productive rearrangements were above 56.7% and as segregating when the standard deviation between donors was above 5%. A statistical classification framework was built to diagnose cytomegalovirus status from the catalog of TCR beta chain sequences. In a later analysis, V and J genes were assigned by comparing TCR nucleotide sequences against IMGT/GENE-DB human TR gene sequences. A later analysis assigned CDR3 sequences and most-parsimonious VDJ recombination scenarios with the TCRdist pipeline. A later analysis defined each TCR beta chain by its CDR3 amino acid sequence plus V-gene family, and excluded reads lacking a unique V-gene family. In a later analysis, 450 to 600 highly shared, low-generation-probability nucleotide sequences were removed to address suspected cross-contamination and a sequencing artifact. A later analysis calculated a clonal expansion index for each public chain from normalized within-repertoire ranks of inferred template counts. A later analysis computed generation probabilities with a VDJ recombination model fitted to out-of-frame rearrangements, and checked the results against IGoR. Hypergeometric tests were used in a later analysis to score TCR-TCR, TCR-HLA and TCR-CMV co-occurrence, with a repertoire-size bias correction applied to the TCR pairs. False discovery rates were estimated in a later analysis by permuting HLA or CMV assignments 20 times. In a later analysis, co-occurring TCRs were grouped with DBSCAN, and TCRdist sequence similarity was added when clustering was performed within HLA-allele-positive subsets. Repertoires with fewer than 30,000 or more than 120,000 public chains, plus five repertoires with anomalous nucleotide sharing, were excluded from co-occurrence clustering. Here the immuneACCESS table is served through TCRdb, limited to in-frame sequences with V and J called. Missing clones are a known gap in these copies; in checked studies unresolved V genes cover under half, and the rest lacks a known reason. V, J and clone size reflect that table, while D and trimming were determined from the DNA. This specimen's table enumerates tens of thousands of clones. The ten largest make up over 7% of the sample.

Here V drops 5 bases and J drops 2 bases, and the junction holds 7 bases not matched to any gene. Sequences SGDLS (CDR1) and YYNGEE (CDR2) are obtained from the germline V gene. The CDR3 numbers 16 residues from cysteine through phenylalanine. Kept here is only the CDR3 DNA, which spans 48 bases and is read in frame from base 1. The cohort consisted of hundreds of healthy bone marrow donors. At the time of sampling, every cohort member was nominally healthy, though immune exposures that went unrecorded were likely present. The donor was CMV seronegative and was included in the group of a few hundred seronegative cohort members. A peripheral blood sample was collected from each donor, and TCR beta sequencing was performed on peripheral blood mononuclear cells. The Qiagen DNeasy Blood Extraction Kit was used to extract genomic DNA from the blood cell samples. The paper as a whole reports these results and caveats: A later analysis associated 15,000 or so TCR beta sequences with specific HLA alleles at a false discovery rate of 0.05. Correlated functional status among segregating V segments might reflect linkage disequilibrium, but an unknown experimental factor could not be ruled out. This cohort had only TCR beta chains sequenced, and the lack of alpha or paired-chain data limited which features could be detected. The earlier analysis of 587 of the donors excluded 15 to 20 rarely observed V segments, including chromosome 9 orphons, because counts were too low. According to a later analysis, TCR association rates differed among HLA loci, with DRB1 alleles showing the most associated TCRs and HLA-C alleles showing the fewest. CMV serostatus was the only immune exposure information available for the cohort. The authors suggested that the approach could potentially be extended to other disease states and immunological phenotypes. Three of the identified cytomegalovirus-associated TCR beta chains were confirmed in vitro to be specific for cytomegalovirus antigens. V-gene and J-gene trimming of TCR beta chains was associated with a missense DCLRE1C variant in a later genetic analysis, and the association was replicated in an independent cohort. The study listed approximately 150 TCR beta chains as associated with cytomegalovirus. According to a later analysis, parvovirus B19, influenza, CMV and Epstein-Barr virus appeared linked to several top co-occurrence clusters. The presence/absence analyses assumed that sequencing depth was roughly uniform across donors, and that assumption may not be true. An earlier analysis of some 590 of the donors showed that most TCR beta V segments appeared in productive rearrangements either about 90% or about 30% of the time, which broadly matched IMGT annotations. A further reported finding was that TCR beta sequences accurately predicted the HLA-A and HLA-B alleles for most subjects in the first cohort. The sequencing pipeline was judged likely to have produced a cluster of highly shared sequence variants as a technical artifact. The classifier was reported to diagnose cytomegalovirus status with high specificity and sensitivity in both the original cohort and the validation cohort. According to a later analysis, most CMV-associated TCR beta chains appeared to be HLA-restricted, and the HLA associations seemed to be driven largely by CMV exposure. Because the 87-base-pair reads could not distinguish some IMGT-functional V segments, including TRBV6-2 and TRBV6-3, those segments were excluded. Because HLA typing was unavailable for some donors at each locus, only the typed subset was used in association tests. Strong co-occurrence of HLA alleles, especially DR and DQ, made assigning TCR associations to individual alleles difficult. In a later analysis, HLA-associated TCR beta chains showed more clonal expansion and lower generation probabilities than non-associated chains that were equally common. In a later genetic analysis, fewer N-insertions in productive TCRs were reported among donors in an Asian-associated ancestry cluster than the roughly 710-donor mean. Across donors, most TCR sequences were observed very rarely, whereas some public TCRs were present in many individuals.

As regards this clone: The target of this receptor is not known.

The chain was built from TRBV9 and TRBJ1-2, with 12 bases in between that match TRBD1. This receptor was obtained from a male donor in good health and CMV-seronegative. Sequenced sample: PBMCs. Here is the DNA: TGTGCCAGCAGGGGGAGGGGGACAGGGGGCAACTATGGCTACACCTTC. It translates as CASRGRGTGGNYGYTF.